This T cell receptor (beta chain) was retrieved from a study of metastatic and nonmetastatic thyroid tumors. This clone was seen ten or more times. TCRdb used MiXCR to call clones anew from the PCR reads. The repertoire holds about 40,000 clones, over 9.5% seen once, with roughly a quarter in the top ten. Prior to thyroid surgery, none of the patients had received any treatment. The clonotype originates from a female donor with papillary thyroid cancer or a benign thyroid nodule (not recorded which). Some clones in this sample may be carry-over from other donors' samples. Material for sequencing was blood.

CDR3 sequence reads: CAWSVGADNEQFF. CDR3 bases: TGTGCCTGGAGTGTAGGGGCGGACAATGAGCAGTTCTTC. The chain combines TRBV30 with TRBJ2-1, with a possible D match to TRBD1 (5 bases). Per germline, CDR1 GTSNPN and CDR2 SVGIG (reference sequence). The CDR3 runs to 13 residues. V was shortened by 0 bases and J by 5 bases, with 8 bases between the two germline ends.